These T cell receptor beta chains were read from a single sample in a study of control samples from healthy donors and cancer patients. Clones were read by immunoSEQ multiplex PCR, and TCRdb kept only the in-frame ones, dropping some. The sample has roughly 100,000 clones; just over 90% are singletons. The specimen was blood. The receptors here all came from a woman aged 18-30 years in good health. Each CDR3 is given with its conserved first and last residue.

V	J	CDR3
TRBV10-3	TRBJ2-3	CAISDWGGSYTQYF
TRBV6-2/TRBV6-3	TRBJ1-5	CASSDPGQNQPQHF
TRBV30	TRBJ1-5	CAWTPDRVGQPQHF
TRBV5-4	TRBJ2-7	CASSLERVWSYEQYF
TRBV4-1	TRBJ1-4	CASSQVQDRGEKLFF
TRBV27	TRBJ2-7	CASSLLTGDYEQYF
TRBV11-2	TRBJ2-3	CASSLDRDTQYF
TRBV19	TRBJ2-4	CASSIGWGAKNIQYF
TRBV15	TRBJ1-4	CATSRSRVLGEKLFF
TRBV19	TRBJ1-4	CASSIGGVSTNEKLFF
TRBV25-1	TRBJ2-7	CASSEAYEQYF
TRBV5-1	TRBJ2-7	CASSLVPQTYEQYF
TRBV28	TRBJ1-1	CASSLQGQDTEAFF
TRBV6-5	TRBJ2-7	CASTQGGQVYEQYF
TRBV3-1/TRBV3-2	TRBJ1-5	CASSQGQAQPQHF
TRBV5-4	TRBJ2-7	CASSLGQERAYEQYF
TRBV6-5	TRBJ2-7	CASSYSRAVEGEQYF
TRBV19	TRBJ2-3	CASSMVVGRTDTQYF
TRBV29-1	TRBJ1-3	CSVASDRGGNTIYF
TRBV7-8	TRBJ1-2	CASSLAGQGMGGYTF
TRBV5-4	TRBJ2-7	CASSLVGQGVYEQYF
TRBV27	TRBJ2-3	CASKWDGSTDTQYF
TRBV4-3	TRBJ2-7	CASSPKHSTYEQYF
TRBV6-5	TRBJ2-7	CASSWETATYEQYF
TRBV12-3/TRBV12-4	TRBJ1-2	CASSLASGGGYTF
TRBV3-1/TRBV3-2	TRBJ1-4	CASSQGGNRGNEKLFF
TRBV6-1	TRBJ2-3	CASSERWGAAQYF
TRBV27	TRBJ1-5	CASRLMGPSGQPQHF
TRBV3-1/TRBV3-2	TRBJ1-1	CASSLTGNTEAFF
TRBV6-5	TRBJ1-1	CASSFRGRTEAFF
TRBV18	TRBJ2-5	CASSPDGEPETQYF
TRBV9	TRBJ2-1	CASSVAGLAGRSEQFF
TRBV28	TRBJ1-3	CASTHRGTTGNTIYF
TRBV24-1	TRBJ1-1	CATSDLVGVAFF
TRBV6-4	TRBJ2-2	CASSALAVHTGELFF
TRBV4-1	TRBJ1-2	CASSQTGDYGYTF
TRBV4-1	TRBJ2-4	CASSQAGGANIQYF
TRBV19	TRBJ2-7	CASSRKQGSSYEQYF
TRBV12-3/TRBV12-4	TRBJ2-5	CASIGTLGETQYF
TRBV5-1	TRBJ1-4	CASSLRQGGATNEKLFF